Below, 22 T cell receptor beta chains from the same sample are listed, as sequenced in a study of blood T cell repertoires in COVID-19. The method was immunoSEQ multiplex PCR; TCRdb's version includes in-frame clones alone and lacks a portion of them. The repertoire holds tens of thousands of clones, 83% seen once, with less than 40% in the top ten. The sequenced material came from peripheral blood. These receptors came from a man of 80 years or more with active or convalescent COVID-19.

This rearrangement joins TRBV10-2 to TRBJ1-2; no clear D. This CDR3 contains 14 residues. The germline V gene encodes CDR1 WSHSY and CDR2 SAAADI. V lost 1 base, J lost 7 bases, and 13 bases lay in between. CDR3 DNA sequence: TGCGCCAGCAGTGAGTTCGAGAGCCCTGGTGGCTACACCTTC. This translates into CASSEFESPGGYTF.

This CDR3 reads CASSQGAGGTDTQYF. CDR3 DNA sequence: TGTGCCAGCAGCCAAGGAGCGGGAGGCACAGATACGCAGTATTTT. The chain carries TRBV3-1 (or the pseudogene TRBV3-2) and TRBJ2-3; TRBD2 agrees at 8 bases. The CDR3 length is 15 residues. Germline assignment: CDR1 LGHDT and CDR2 YNNKEL (reference sequence). J was trimmed by 1 base and V by 1 base; bases with no gene match: 1.

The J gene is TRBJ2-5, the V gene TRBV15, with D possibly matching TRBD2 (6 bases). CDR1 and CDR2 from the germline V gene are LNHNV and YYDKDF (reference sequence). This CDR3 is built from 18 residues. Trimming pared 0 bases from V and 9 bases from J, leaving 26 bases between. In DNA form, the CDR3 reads TGTGCCACCAGCAGAGATCGGCGCGGGACCCCAGCCGGATTGGCCCAGTACTTC. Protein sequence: CATSRDRRGTPAGLAQYF.

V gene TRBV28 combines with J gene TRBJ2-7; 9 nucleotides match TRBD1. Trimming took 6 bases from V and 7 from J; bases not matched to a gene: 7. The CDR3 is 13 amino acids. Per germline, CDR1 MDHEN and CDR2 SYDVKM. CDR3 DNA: TGTGCCAGCAGCTTCGGGACAGGGTGGGAGCAGTACTTC. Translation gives CASSFGTGWEQYF.

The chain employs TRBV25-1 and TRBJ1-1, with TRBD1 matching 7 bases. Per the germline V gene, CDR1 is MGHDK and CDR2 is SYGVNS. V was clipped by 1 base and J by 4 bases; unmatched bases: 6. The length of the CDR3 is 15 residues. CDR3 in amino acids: CASSESRTGITEAFF. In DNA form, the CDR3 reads TGTGCCAGCAGTGAATCCCGGACAGGTATCACTGAAGCTTTCTTT.

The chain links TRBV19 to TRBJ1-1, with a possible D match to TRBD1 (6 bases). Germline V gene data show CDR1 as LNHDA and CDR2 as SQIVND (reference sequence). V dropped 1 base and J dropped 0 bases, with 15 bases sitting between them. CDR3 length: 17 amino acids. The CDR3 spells CASSIGGGRSMNTEAFF. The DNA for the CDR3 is TGTGCCAGTAGTATAGGGGGGGGCCGCTCAATGAACACTGAAGCTTTCTTT.

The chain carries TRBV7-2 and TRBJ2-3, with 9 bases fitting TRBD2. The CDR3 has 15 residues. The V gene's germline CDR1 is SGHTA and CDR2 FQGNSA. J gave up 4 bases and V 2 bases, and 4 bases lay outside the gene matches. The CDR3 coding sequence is TGTGCCAGCAGCTTAAGCAGCGGGGGGCCAGATACGCAGTATTTT. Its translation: CASSLSSGGPDTQYF.

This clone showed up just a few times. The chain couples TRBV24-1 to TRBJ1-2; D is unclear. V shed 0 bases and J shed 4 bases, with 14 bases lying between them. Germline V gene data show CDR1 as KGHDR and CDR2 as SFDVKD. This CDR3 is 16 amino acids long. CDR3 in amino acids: CATSDLREGLGYGYTF. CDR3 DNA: TGTGCCACCAGTGATTTGCGGGAAGGACTGGGCTATGGCTACACCTTC.

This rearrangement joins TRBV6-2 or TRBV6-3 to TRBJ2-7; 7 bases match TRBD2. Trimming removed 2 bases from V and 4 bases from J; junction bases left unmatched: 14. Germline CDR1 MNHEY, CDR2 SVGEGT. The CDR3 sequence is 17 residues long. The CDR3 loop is CASSYNELAARTYEQYF. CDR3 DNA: TGTGCCAGCAGTTACAATGAGCTAGCGGCACGGACTTACGAGCAGTACTTC.

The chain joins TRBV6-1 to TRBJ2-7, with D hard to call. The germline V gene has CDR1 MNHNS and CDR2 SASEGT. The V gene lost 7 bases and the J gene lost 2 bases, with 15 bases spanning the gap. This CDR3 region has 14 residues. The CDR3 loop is CASILTLEPYEQYF. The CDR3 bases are TGTGCCAGCATCTTAACTCTGGAGCCCTACGAGCAGTACTTC.

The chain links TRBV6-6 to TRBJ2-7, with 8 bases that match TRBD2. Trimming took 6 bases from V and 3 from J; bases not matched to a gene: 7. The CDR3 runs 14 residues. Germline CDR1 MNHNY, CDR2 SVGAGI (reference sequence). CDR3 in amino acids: CASSRGLVGYEQYF. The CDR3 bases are TGTGCCAGCAGCCGGGGACTAGTTGGCTACGAGCAGTACTTC.

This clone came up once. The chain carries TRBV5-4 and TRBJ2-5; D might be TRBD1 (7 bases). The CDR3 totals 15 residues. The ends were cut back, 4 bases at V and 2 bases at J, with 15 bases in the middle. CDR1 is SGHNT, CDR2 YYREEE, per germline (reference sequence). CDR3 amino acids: CASSTRGVWQETQYF. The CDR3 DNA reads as TGTGCCAGCAGCACCAGGGGGGTATGGCAAGAGACCCAGTACTTC.

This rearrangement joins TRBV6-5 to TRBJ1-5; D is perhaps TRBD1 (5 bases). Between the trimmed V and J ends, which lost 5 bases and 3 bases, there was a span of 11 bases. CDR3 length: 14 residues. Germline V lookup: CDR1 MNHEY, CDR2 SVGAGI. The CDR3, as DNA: TGTGCCAGCAGTACCCGACAGCACAATCAGCCCCAGCATTTT. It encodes CASSTRQHNQPQHF.

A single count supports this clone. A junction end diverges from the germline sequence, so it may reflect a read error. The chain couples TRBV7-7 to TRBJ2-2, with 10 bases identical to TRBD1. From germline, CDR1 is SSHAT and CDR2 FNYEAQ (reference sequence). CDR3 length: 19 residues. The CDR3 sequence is CASSSQDLGQGPGTGELFF. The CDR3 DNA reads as TGTGCTAGCAGCTCCCAAGATCTGGGACAGGGGCCGGGGACCGGGGAGCTGTTTTTT.

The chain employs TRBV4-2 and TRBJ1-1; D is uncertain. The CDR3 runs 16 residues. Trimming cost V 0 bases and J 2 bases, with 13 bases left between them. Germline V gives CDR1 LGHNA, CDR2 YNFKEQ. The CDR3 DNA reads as TGTGCCAGCAGCCAAGACCCGGGTTCCCGAAACACTGAAGCTTTCTTT. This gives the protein CASSQDPGSRNTEAFF.

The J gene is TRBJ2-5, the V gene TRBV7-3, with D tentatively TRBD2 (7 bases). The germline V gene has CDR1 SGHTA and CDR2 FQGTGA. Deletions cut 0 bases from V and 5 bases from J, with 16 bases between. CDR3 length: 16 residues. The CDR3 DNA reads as TGTGCCAGCAGCTTAACGGCCCTACAGGGAGGGGAGACCCAGTACTTC. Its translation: CASSLTALQGGETQYF.

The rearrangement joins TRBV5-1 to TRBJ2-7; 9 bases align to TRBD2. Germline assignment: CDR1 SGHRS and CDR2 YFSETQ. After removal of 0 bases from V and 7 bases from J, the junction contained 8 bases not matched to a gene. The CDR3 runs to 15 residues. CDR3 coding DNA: TGCGCCAGCAGCTTGGGGGGACTAGCCACGGGAGAGCAGTACTTC. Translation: CASSLGGLATGEQYF.

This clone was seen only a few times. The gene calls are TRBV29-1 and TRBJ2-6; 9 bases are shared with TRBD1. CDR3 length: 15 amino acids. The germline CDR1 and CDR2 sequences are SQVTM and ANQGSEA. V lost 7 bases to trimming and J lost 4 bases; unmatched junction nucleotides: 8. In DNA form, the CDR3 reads TGCAGCGCACAGGGGGCGCAACCCGGGGCCAACGTCCTGACTTTC. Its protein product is CSAQGAQPGANVLTF.

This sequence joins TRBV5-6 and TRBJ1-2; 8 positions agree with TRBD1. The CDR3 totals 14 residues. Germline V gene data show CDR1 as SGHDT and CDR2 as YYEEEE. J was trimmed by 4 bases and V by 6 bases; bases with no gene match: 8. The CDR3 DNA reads TGTGCCAGCACCCCACAACAGGGGGTCTATGGCTACACCTTC. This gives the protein CASTPQQGVYGYTF. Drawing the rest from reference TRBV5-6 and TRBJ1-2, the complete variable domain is DAGVTQSPTHLIKTRGQQVTLRCSPKSGHDTVSWYQQALGQGPQFIFQYYEEEERQRGNFPDRFSGHQFPNYSSELNVNALLLGDSALYLCASTPQQGVYGYTFGSGTRLTVV.

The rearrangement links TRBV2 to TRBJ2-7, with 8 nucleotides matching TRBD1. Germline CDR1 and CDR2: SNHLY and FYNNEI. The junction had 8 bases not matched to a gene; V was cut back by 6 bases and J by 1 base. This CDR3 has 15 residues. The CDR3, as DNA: TGTGCCAGCAGACCCGGGACAGGACGATCCTACGAGCAGTACTTC. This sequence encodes CASRPGTGRSYEQYF.

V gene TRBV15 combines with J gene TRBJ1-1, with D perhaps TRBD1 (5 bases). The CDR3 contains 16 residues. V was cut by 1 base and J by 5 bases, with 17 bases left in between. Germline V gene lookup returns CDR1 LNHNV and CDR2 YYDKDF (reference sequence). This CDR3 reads CATSRGKPGRGTEAFF. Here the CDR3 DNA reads TGTGCCACCAGCAGAGGAAAGCCAGGGAGGGGTACTGAAGCTTTCTTT.

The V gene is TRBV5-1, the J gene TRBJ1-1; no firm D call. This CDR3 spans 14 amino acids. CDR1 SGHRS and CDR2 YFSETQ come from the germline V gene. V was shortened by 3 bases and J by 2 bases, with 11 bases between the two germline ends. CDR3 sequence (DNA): TGCGCCAGCAGCTCTTCCGAGACAAACACTGAAGCTTTCTTT. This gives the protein CASSSSETNTEAFF.